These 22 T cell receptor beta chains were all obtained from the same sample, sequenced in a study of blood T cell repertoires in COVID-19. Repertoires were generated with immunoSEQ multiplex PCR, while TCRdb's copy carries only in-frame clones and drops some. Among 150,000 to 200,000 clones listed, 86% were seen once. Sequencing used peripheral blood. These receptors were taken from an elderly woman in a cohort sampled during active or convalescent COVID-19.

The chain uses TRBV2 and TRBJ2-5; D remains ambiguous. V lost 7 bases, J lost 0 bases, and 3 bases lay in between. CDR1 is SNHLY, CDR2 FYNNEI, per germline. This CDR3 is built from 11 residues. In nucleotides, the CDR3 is TGTGCCAGCACCAACCAAGAGACCCAGTACTTC. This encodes CASTNQETQYF.

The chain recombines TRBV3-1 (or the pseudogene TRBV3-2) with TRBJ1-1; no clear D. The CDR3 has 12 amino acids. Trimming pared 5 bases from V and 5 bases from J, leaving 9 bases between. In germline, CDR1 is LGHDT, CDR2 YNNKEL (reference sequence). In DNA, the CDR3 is TGTGCCAGCAGCTCCCCGGGAACTGAAGCTTTCTTT. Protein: CASSSPGTEAFF.

CDR3 DNA sequence: TGTGCCAGCACCCCGGGACAGATTGAGAATGAGCAGTTCTTC. Translating it yields CASTPGQIENEQFF. The V gene is TRBV7-2, the J gene TRBJ2-1, with 7 positions matching TRBD1. The germline CDR1 and CDR2 sequences are SGHTA and FQGNSA. CDR3 length: 14 amino acids. V was pared by 7 bases and J by 7 bases, with 10 bases of the junction left unmatched.

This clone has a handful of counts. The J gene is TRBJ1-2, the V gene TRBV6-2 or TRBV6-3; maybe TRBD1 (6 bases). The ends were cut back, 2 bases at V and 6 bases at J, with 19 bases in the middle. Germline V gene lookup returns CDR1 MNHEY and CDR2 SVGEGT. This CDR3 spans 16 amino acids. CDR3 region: CASSYPPQGVMDGYTF. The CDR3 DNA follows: TGTGCCAGCAGTTACCCACCACAGGGAGTCATGGATGGCTACACCTTC.

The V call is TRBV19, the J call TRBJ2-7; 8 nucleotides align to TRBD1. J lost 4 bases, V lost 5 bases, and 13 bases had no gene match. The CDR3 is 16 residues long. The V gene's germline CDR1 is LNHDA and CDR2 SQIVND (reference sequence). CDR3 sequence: CASSWNARTGRYEQYF. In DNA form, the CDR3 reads TGTGCCAGTAGTTGGAATGCAAGGACAGGGAGATACGAGCAGTACTTC.

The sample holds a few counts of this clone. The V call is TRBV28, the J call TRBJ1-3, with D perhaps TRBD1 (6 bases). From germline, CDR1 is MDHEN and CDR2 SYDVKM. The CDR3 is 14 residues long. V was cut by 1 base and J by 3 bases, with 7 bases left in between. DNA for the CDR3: TGTGCCAGCAGTTTATCACAGGGTGGAAACACCATATATTTT. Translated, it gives CASSLSQGGNTIYF.

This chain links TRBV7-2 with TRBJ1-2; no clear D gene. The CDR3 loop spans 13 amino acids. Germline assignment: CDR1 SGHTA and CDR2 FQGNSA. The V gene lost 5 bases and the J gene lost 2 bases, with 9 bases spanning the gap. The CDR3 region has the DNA TGTGCCAGCAGCCGCGGAGGGAACTATGGCTACACCTTC. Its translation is CASSRGGNYGYTF.

CDR3 sequence: CASTSSRQGRTEAFF. The CDR3 DNA sequence: TGTGCCAGCACGTCCTCCCGACAGGGGAGGACTGAAGCTTTCTTT. The rearrangement uses TRBV9 and TRBJ1-1; TRBD1 matches at 8 bases. Germline CDR1 and CDR2: SGDLS and YYNGEE. The CDR3 loop spans 15 amino acids. The ends lost 6 bases at V and 5 bases at J; junction bases unmatched: 12.

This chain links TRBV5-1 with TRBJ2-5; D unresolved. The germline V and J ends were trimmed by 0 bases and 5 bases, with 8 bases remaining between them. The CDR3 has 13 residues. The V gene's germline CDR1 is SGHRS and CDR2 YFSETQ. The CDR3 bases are TGCGCCAGCAGCTTGGTTCCGGAGGAGACCCAGTACTTC. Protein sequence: CASSLVPEETQYF.

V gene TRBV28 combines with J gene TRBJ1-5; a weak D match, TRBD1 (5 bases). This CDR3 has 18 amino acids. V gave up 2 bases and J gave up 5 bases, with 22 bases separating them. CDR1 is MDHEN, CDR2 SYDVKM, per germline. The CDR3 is CASSLREFELGDYQPQHF. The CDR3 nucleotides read TGTGCCAGCAGTTTAAGAGAGTTCGAGCTGGGGGACTATCAGCCCCAGCATTTT.

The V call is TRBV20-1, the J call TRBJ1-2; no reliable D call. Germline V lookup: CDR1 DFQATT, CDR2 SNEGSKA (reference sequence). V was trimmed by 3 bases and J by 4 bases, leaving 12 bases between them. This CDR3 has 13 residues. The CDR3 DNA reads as TGCAGTGCTAGTAGCATAGTCATCTATGGCTACACCTTC. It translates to CSASSIVIYGYTF.

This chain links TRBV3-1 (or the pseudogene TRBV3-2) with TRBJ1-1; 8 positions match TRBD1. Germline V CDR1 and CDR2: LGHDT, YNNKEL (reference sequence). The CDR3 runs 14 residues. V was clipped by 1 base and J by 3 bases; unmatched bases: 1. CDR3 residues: CASSQGQGYTEAFF. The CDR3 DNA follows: TGTGCCAGCAGCCAAGGACAGGGGTACACTGAAGCTTTCTTT.

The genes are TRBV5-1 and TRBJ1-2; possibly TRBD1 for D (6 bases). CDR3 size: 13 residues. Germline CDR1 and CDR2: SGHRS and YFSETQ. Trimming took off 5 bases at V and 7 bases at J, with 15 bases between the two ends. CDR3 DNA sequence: TGCGCCAGCAGATTTGGGGACATCTCTGGCTACACCTTC. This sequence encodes CASRFGDISGYTF.

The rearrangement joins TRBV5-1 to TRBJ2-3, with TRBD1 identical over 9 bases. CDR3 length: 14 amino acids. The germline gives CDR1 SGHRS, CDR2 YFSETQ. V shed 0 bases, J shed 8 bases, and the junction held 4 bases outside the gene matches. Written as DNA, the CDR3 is TGCGCCAGCAGCTTGGTACAGGGGGCTGGTACGCAGTATTTT. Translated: CASSLVQGAGTQYF.

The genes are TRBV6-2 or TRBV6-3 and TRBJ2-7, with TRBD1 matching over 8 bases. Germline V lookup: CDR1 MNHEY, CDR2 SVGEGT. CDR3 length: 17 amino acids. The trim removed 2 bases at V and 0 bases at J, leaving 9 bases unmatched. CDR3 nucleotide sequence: TGTGCCAGCAGTTACCTTTACAGGGGGGAACGCTCCTACGAGCAGTACTTC. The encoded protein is CASSYLYRGERSYEQYF.

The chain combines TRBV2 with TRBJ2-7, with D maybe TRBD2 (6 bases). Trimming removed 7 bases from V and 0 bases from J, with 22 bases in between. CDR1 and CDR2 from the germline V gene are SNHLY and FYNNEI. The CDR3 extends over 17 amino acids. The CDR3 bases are TGTGCCAGCATCGAAGCGGCTGCGGGGACTGGCTCCTACGAGCAGTACTTC. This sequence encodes CASIEAAAGTGSYEQYF.

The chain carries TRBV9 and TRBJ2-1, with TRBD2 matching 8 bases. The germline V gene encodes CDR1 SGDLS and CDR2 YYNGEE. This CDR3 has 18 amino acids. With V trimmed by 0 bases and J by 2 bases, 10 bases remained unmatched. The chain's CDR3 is CASSVGGGAGGTYNEQFF. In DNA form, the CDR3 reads TGTGCCAGCAGCGTAGGGGGCGGCGCGGGGGGCACCTACAATGAGCAGTTCTTC.

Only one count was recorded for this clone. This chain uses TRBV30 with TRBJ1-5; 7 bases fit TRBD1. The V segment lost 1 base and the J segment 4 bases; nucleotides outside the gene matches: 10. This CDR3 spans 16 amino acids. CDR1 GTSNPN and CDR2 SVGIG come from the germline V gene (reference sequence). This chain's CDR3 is CAWSDGQEIRNQPQHF. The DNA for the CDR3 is TGTGCCTGGAGTGACGGACAGGAGATAAGAAATCAGCCCCAGCATTTT.

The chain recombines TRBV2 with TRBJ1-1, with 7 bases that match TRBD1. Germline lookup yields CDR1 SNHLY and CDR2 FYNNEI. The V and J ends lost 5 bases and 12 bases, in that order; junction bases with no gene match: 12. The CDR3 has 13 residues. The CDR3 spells CASSNTRTGGTFF. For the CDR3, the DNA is TGTGCCAGCAGTAACACCCGGACAGGCGGGACTTTCTTT.

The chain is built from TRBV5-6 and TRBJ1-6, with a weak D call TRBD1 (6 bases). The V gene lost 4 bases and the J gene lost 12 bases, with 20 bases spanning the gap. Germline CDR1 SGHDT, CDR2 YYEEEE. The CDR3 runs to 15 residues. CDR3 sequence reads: CASSGGWGDGRPLHF. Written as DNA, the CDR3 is TGTGCCAGCAGCGGGGGCTGGGGAGACGGTCGACCCCTCCACTTT.

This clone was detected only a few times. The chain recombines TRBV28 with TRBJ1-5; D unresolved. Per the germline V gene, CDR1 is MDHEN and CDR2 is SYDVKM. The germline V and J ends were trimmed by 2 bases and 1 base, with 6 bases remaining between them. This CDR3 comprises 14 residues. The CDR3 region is CASSLIYSNQPQHF. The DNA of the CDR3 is TGTGCCAGCAGTTTAATCTACAGCAATCAGCCCCAGCATTTT.

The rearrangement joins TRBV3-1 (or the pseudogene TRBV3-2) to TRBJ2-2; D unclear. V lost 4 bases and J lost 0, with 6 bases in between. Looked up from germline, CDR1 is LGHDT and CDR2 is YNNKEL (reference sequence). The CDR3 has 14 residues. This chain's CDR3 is CASSLLANTGELFF. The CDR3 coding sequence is TGTGCCAGCAGCCTTCTAGCGAACACCGGGGAGCTGTTTTTT.